This is a list of T cell receptor beta chains from one sample in a study of blood T cell repertoires in COVID-19. Assay used: immunoSEQ multiplex PCR; TCRdb lists only in-frame clones, some missing. Of around 160,000 clones in the sample, more than 65% were seen once. What was sequenced was peripheral blood. The receptors were gathered from an elderly woman with acute or convalescent COVID-19. Each CDR3 is given without its conserved first and last residue.

TRBV5-1 ASSLEPGQGYGEQF
TRBV21-1 ASSKGVAENTEAF
TRBV30 AWSARGGLYNEQF
TRBV7-9 ASSFGANTEAF
TRBV28 ASSFGWGNQPQH
TRBV9 ALQGARPLH
TRBV6-9 ASSYPKGRINGYEQY
TRBV7-6 ASSLGPLDEQF
TRBV6-5 ASSRGSGNTIY
TRBV3-1/TRBV3-2 ASSRGGMNTEAF
TRBV5-1 ASSDTSVGQTQY
TRBV7-2 ASSLTRQETQY
TRBV6-5 ASSRELQGYEQY
TRBV5-4 ASSLRQLNNSPLH
TRBV5-6 ASSPQAGLQANTEAF
TRBV30 AWERANEQF
TRBV19 ASSIEQTARGYT
TRBV6-5 ASNRLQGADTQY
TRBV27 ASSTWDRESPLH
TRBV9 ARYAGLF
TRBV19 ASTAGTSGNTIY
TRBV18 ASSPPDRNTIY
TRBV6-5 ASAISTGGYEQY
TRBV29-1 SVPAYTEAF
TRBV6-2/TRBV6-3 ASSYLGLAGWGFYEQY
TRBV28 ASSSPGLADYNEQF
TRBV6-5 ASSYGPGQVPYEQY
TRBV3-1/TRBV3-2 ASSQRTGNGYT
TRBV11-2 ASSPFGGVTNEQF
TRBV5-5 ASREDRGRTGANVLT
TRBV28 ASSRQAYYGYT
TRBV15 ATSRIAGGPDEQF
TRBV5-1 ASSSPGYEAF
TRBV7-2 ASSFRGTDTQY
TRBV10-1 ASSEGAANTGELF
TRBV21-1 ASSKVGGQPQH
TRBV2 ASKRDSPSSYNEQF
TRBV11-2 ASHSPQGSYEQY
TRBV5-1 ASSSPPGVTYNEQF
TRBV5-1 ASSLGVAGIGQETQY